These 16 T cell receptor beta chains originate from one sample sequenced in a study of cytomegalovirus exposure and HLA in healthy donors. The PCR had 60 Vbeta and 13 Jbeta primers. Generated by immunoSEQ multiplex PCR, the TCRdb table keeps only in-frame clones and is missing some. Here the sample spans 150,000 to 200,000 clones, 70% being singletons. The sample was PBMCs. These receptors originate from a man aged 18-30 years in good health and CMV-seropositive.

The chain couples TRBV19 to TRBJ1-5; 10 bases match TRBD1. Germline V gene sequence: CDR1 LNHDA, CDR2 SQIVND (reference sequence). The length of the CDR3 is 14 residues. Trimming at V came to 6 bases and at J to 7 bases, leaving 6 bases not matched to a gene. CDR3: CASSPDRGQQPQHF. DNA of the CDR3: TGTGCCAGTAGCCCTGACAGGGGGCAACAGCCCCAGCATTTT.

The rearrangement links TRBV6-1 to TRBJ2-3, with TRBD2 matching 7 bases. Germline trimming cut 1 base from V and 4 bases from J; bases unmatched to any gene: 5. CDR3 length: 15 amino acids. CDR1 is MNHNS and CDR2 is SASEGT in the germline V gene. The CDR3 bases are TGTGCCAGCAGTGAAGGACTAGGGAGGGCAGATACGCAGTATTTT. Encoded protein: CASSEGLGRADTQYF.

DNA for the CDR3: TGTGCCAGCAGGAGGGGGTTGGGCAATTCACCCCTCCACTTT. Residues: CASRRGLGNSPLHF. The rearrangement joins TRBV2 to TRBJ1-6, with D possibly TRBD1 on 6 matching bases. The CDR3 covers 14 residues. Germline CDR1 SNHLY, CDR2 FYNNEI. V gave up 6 bases and J gave up 7 bases, with 13 bases separating them.

In DNA, the CDR3 is TGTGCCAGTAGTATAAAAATCTCAAGCGCAGATACGCAGTATTTT. Protein product: CASSIKISSADTQYF. The chain carries TRBV19 and TRBJ2-3, with D unresolved. V lost 2 bases and J 4 bases, leaving 13 bases between the germline ends. Germline V gene sequence: CDR1 LNHDA, CDR2 SQIVND (reference sequence). This CDR3 has 15 residues. Looking up the rest from reference TRBV19 and TRBJ2-3 gives the full variable domain: DGGITQSPKYLFRKEGQNVTLSCEQNLNHDAMYWYRQDPGQGLRLIYYSQIVNDFQKGDIAEGYSVSREKKESFPLTVTSAQKNPTAFYLCASSIKISSADTQYFGPGTRLTVL.

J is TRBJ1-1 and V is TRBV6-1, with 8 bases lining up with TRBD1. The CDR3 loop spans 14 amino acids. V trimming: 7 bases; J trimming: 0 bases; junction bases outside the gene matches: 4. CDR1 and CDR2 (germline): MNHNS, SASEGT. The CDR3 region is CASTLDRVNTEAFF. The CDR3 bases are TGTGCCAGCACCCTGGACAGGGTGAACACTGAAGCTTTCTTT.

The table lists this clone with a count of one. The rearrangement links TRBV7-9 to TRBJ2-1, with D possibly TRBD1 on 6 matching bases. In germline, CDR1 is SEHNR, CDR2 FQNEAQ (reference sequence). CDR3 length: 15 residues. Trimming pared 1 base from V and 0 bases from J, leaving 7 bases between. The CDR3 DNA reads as TGTGCCAGCAGCTTAGGGACAGACTCCTACAATGAGCAGTTCTTC. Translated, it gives CASSLGTDSYNEQFF.

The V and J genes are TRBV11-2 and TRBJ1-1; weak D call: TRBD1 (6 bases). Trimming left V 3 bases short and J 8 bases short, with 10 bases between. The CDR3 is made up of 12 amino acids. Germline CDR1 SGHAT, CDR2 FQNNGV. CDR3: CASSFRTEEAFF. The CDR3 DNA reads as TGTGCCAGCAGCTTCCGGACAGAGGAAGCTTTCTTT.

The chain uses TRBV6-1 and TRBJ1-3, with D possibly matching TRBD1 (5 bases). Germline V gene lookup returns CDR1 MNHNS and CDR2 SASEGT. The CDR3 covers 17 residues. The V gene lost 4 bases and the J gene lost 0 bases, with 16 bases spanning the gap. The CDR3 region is CASSVGPQGLSGNTIYF. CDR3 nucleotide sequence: TGTGCCAGCAGTGTAGGACCCCAGGGCCTCTCTGGAAACACCATATATTTT.

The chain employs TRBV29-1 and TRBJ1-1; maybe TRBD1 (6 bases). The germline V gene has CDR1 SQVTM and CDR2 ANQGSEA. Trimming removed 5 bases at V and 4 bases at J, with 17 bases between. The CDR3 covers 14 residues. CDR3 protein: CSVWGGAVGTEAFF. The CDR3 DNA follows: TGCAGCGTTTGGGGGGGGGCAGTGGGCACTGAAGCTTTCTTT.

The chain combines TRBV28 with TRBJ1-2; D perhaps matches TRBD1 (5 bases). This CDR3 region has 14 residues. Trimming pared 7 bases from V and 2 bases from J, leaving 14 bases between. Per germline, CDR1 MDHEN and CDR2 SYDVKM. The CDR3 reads CASTPGGANYGYTF. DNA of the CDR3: TGTGCCAGCACCCCCGGGGGAGCCAACTATGGCTACACCTTC.

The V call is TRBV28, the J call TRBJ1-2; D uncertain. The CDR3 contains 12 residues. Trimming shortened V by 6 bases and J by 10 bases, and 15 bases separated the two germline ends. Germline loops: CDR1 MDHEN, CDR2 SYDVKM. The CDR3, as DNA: TGTGCCAGCAGCTCGGCCGGAGCTTTCTACACCTTC. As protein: CASSSAGAFYTF.

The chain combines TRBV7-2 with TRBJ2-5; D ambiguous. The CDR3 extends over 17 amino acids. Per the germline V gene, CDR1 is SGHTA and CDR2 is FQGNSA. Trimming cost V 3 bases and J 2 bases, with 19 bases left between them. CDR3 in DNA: TGTGCCAGCAGCTTGGCCCCTCTCGGAGCAAATCAAGAGACCCAGTACTTC. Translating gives CASSLAPLGANQETQYF.

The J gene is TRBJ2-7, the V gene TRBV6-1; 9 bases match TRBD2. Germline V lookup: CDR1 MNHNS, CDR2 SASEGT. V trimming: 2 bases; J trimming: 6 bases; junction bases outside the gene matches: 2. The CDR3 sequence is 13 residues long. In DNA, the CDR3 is TGTGCCAGCAGTGAACTAGCGGGAAGCGAGCAGTACGTC. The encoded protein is CASSELAGSEQYV.

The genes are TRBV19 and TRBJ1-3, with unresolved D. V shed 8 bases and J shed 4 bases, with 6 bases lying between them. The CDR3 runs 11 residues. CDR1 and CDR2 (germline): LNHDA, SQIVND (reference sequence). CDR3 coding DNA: TGTGCCAGTCGTGTGGGAAACACCATATATTTT. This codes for CASRVGNTIYF.

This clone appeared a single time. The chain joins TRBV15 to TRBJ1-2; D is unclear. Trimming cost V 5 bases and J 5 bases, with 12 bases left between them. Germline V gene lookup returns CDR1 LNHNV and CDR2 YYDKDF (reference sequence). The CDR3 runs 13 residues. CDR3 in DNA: TGTGCCACCAGCCTAAGGAACAGTTATGGCTACACCTTC. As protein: CATSLRNSYGYTF.

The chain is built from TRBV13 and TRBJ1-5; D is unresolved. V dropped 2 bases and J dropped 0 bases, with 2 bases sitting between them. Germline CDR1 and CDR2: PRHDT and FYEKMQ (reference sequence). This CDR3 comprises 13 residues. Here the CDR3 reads CASSLRSNQPQHF. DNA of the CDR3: TGTGCCAGCAGCTTACGTAGCAATCAGCCCCAGCATTTT. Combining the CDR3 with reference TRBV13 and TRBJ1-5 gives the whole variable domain AAGVIQSPRHLIKEKRETATLKCYPIPRHDTVYWYQQGPGQDPQFLISFYEKMQSDKGSIPDRFSAQQFSDYHSELNMSSLELGDSALYFCASSLRSNQPQHFGDGTRLSIL.